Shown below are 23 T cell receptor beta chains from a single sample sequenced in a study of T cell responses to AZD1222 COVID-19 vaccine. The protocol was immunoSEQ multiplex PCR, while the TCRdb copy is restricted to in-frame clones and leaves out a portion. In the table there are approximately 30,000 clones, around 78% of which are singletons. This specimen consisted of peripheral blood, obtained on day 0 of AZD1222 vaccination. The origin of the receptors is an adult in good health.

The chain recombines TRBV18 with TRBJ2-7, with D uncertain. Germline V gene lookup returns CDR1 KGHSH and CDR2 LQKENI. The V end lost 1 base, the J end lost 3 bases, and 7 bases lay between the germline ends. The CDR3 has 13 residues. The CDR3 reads CASSPRVSYEQYF. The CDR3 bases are TGTGCCAGCTCACCACGAGTCAGCTACGAGCAGTACTTC.

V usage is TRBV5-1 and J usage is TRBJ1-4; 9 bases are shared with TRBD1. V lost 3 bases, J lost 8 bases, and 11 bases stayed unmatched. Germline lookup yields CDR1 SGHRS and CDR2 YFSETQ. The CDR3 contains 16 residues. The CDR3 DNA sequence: TGCGCCAGCAGCTACCAGGCGGGACAGGGAGTCGAAAAACTGTTTTTT. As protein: CASSYQAGQGVEKLFF. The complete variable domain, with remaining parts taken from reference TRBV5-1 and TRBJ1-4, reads KAGVTQTPRYLIKTRGQQVTLSCSPISGHRSVSWYQQTPGQGLQFLFEYFSETQRNKGNFPGRFSGRQFSNSRSEMNVSTLELGDSALYLCASSYQAGQGVEKLFFGSGTQLSVL.

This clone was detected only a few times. This CDR3 reads CATSPGTSGYNEQFF. DNA of the CDR3: TGTGCCACCAGCCCCGGGACTAGCGGGTACAATGAGCAGTTCTTC. The chain carries TRBV15 and TRBJ2-1; TRBD2 matches at 12 bases. The CDR3 consists of 15 residues. Germline CDR1 reads LNHNV; CDR2 reads YYDKDF (reference sequence). The J segment lost 4 bases and the V segment lost 5 bases, leaving 3 bases of the junction unmatched. Using reference TRBV15 and TRBJ2-1 for the parts outside the CDR3, the full variable domain is DAMVIQNPRYQVTQFGKPVTLSCSQTLNHNVMYWYQQKSSQAPKLLFHYYDKDFNNEADTPDNFQSRRPNTSFCFLDIRSPGLGDTAMYLCATSPGTSGYNEQFFGPGTRLTVL.

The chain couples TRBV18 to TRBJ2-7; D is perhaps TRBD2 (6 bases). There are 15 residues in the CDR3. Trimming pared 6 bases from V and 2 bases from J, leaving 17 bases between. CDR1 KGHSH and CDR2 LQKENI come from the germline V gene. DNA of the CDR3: TGTGCCAGCTCCCTTCCCGGGACTCTAGCCTACGAGCAGTACTTC. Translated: CASSLPGTLAYEQYF.

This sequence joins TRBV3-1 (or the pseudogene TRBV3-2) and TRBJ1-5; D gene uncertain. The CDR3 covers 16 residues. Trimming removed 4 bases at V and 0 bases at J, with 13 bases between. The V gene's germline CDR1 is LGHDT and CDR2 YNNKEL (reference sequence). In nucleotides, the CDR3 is TGTGCCAGCAGCCGGGGAGGGCAGATTAGCAATCAGCCCCAGCATTTT. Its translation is CASSRGGQISNQPQHF.

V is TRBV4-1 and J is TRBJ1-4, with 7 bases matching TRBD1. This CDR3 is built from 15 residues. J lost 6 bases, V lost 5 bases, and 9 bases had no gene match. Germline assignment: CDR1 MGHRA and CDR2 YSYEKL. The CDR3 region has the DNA TGCGCCAGCAGCTTCCACAGGGGAGGGGATGAAAAACTGTTTTTT. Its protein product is CASSFHRGGDEKLFF.

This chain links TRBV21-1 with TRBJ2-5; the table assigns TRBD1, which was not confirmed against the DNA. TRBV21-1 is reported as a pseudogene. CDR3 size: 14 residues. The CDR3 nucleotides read TGTGCCAGCGATGAGACAGAGGTCGGAGAGACCCAGTACTTC. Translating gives CASDETEVGETQYF.

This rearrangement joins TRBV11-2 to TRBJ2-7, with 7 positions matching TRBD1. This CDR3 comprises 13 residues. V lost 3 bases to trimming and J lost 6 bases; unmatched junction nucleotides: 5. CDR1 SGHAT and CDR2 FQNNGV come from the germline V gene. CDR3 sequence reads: CASSLTGMAEQYF. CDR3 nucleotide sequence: TGTGCCAGCAGCTTGACAGGGATGGCCGAGCAGTACTTC.

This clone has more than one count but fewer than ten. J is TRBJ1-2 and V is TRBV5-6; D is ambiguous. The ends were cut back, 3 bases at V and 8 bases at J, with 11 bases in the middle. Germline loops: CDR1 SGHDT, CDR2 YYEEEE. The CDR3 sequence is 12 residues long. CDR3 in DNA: TGTGCCAGCAGCTCCACGACACGGGGCTACACCTTC. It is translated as CASSSTTRGYTF. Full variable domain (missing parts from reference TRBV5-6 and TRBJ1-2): DAGVTQSPTHLIKTRGQQVTLRCSPKSGHDTVSWYQQALGQGPQFIFQYYEEEERQRGNFPDRFSGHQFPNYSSELNVNALLLGDSALYLCASSSTTRGYTFGSGTRLTVV.

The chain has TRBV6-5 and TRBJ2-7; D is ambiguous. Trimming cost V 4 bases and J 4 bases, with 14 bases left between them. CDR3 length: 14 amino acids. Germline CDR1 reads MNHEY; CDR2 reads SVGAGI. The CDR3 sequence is CASSWASGVYEQYF. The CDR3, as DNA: TGTGCCAGCAGTTGGGCGAGTGGGGTGTACGAGCAGTACTTC.

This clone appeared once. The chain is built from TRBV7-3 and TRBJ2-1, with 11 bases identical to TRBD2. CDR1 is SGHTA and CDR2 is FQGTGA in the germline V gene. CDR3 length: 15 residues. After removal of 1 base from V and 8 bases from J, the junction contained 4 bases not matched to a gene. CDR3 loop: CASSLKLAGADEQFF. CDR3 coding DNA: TGTGCCAGCAGCTTAAAACTAGCGGGAGCGGATGAGCAGTTCTTC.

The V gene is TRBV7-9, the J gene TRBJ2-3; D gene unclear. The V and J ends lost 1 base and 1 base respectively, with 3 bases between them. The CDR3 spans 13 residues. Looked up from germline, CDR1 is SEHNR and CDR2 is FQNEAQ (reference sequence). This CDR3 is CASSLGGTDTQYF. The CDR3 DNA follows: TGTGCCAGCAGCTTAGGGGGCACAGATACGCAGTATTTT.

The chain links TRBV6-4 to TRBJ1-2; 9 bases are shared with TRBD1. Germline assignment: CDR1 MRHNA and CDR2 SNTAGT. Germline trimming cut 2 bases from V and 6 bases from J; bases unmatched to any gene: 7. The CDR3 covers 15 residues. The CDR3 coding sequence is TGTGCCAGCAGTGACGGACAGGGGACTAAGAATGGCTACACCTTC. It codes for CASSDGQGTKNGYTF.

This CDR3 reads CASSYSYGQETQYF. The CDR3 DNA follows: TGTGCCAGCAGTTATTCCTACGGCCAAGAGACCCAGTACTTC. This sequence joins TRBV6-5 and TRBJ2-5; D not certain. The CDR3 runs 14 residues. The germline V gene has CDR1 MNHEY and CDR2 SVGAGI. V lost 3 bases, J lost 1 base, and 9 bases lay in between.

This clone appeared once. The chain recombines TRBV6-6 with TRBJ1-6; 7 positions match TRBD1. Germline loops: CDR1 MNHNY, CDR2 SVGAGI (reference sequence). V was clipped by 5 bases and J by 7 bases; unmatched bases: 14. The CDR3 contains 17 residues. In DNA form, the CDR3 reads TGTGCCAGCAGTCGGAAAAGAAACAGGGGCGGGAATTCACCCCTCCACTTT. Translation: CASSRKRNRGGNSPLHF.

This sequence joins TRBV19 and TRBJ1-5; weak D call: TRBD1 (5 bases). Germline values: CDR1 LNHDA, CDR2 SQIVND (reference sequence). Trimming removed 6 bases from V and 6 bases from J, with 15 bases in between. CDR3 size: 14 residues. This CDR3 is CASRVGREVQPQHF. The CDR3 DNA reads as TGTGCCAGTAGGGTGGGCAGGGAGGTTCAGCCCCAGCATTTT.

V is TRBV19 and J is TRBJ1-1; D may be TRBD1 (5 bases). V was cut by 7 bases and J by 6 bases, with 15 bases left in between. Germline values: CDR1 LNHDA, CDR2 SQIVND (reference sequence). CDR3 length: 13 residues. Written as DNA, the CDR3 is TGTGCCAGTACCTGGGGGGTTGGAGCTGAAGCTTTCTTT. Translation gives CASTWGVGAEAFF. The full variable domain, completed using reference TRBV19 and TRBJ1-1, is DGGITQSPKYLFRKEGQNVTLSCEQNLNHDAMYWYRQDPGQGLRLIYYSQIVNDFQKGDIAEGYSVSREKKESFPLTVTSAQKNPTAFYLCASTWGVGAEAFFGQGTRLTVV.

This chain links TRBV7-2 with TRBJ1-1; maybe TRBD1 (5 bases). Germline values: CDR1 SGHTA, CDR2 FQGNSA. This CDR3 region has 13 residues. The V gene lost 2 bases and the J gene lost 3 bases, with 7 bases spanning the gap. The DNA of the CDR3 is TGTGCCAGCAGCTTATTGGGACACACTGAAGCTTTCTTT. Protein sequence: CASSLLGHTEAFF. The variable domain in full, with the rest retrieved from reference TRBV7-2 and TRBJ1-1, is GAGVSQSPSNKVTEKGKDVELRCDPISGHTALYWYRQSLGQGLEFLIYFQGNSAPDKSGLPSDRFSAERTGGSVSTLTIQRTQQEDSAVYLCASSLLGHTEAFFGQGTRLTVV.

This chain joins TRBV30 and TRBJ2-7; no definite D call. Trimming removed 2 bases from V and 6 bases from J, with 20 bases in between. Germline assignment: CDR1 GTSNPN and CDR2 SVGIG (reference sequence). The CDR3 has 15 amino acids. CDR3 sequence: CAWSTWAAPFREQYF. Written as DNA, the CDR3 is TGTGCCTGGAGTACTTGGGCCGCGCCTTTTCGCGAGCAGTACTTC.

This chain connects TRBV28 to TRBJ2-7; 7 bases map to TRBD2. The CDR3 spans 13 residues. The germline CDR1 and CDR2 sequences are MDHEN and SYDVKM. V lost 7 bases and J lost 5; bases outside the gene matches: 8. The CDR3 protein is CASTPGGLHEQYF. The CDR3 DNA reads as TGTGCCAGCACACCGGGAGGCCTCCACGAGCAGTACTTC. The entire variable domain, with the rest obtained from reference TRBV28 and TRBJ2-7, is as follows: DVKVTQSSRYLVKRTGEKVFLECVQDMDHENMFWYRQDPGLGLRLIYFSYDVKMKEKGDIPEGYSVSREKKERFSLILESASTNQTSMYLCASTPGGLHEQYFGPGTRLTVT.

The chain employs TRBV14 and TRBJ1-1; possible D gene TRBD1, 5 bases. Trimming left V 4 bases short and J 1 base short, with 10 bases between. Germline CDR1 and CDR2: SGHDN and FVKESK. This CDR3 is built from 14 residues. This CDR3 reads CASSLLTANTEAFF. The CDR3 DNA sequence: TGTGCCAGCAGCCTTCTGACAGCGAACACTGAAGCTTTCTTT.

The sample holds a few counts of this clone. In DNA form, the CDR3 reads TGTGCCAGCAGACAGGGGTCCCTGAACACTGAAGCTTTCTTT. It codes for CASRQGSLNTEAFF. V usage is TRBV7-9 and J usage is TRBJ1-1, with TRBD1 identical over 7 bases. Germline values: CDR1 SEHNR, CDR2 FQNEAQ (reference sequence). V lost 6 bases and J lost 0; bases outside the gene matches: 4. The CDR3 runs 14 residues. Complete variable domain (other parts from reference TRBV7-9 and TRBJ1-1): DTGVSQNPRHKITKRGQNVTFRCDPISEHNRLYWYRQTLGQGPEFLTYFQNEAQLEKSRLLSDRFSAERPKGSFSTLEIQRTEQGDSAMYLCASRQGSLNTEAFFGQGTRLTVV.

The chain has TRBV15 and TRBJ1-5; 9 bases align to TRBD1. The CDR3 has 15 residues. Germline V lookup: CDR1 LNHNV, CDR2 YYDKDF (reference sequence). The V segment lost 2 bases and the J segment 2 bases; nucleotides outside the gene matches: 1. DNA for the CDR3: TGTGCCACCAGCAGACGGACAGGGGGCAATCAGCCCCAGCATTTT. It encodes CATSRRTGGNQPQHF.